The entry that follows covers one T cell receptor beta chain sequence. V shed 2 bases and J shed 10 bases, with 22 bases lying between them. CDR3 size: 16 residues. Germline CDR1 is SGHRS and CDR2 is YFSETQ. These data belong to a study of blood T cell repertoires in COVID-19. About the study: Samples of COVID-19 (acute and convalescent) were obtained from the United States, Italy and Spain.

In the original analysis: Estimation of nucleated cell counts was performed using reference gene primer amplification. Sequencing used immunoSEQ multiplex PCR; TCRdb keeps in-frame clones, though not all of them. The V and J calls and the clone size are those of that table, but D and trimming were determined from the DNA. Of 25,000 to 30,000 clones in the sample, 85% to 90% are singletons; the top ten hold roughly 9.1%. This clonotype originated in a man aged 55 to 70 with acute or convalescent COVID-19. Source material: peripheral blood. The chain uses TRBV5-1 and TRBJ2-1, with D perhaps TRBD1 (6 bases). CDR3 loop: CASSLRDIRSSMEQFF. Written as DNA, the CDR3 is TGCGCCAGCAGCTTACGGGACATCCGTTCCTCAATGGAGCAGTTCTTC.